A single sample gave rise to the 20 T cell receptor beta chains below, sequenced in a study of blood T cell repertoires in COVID-19. TCRdb's table, derived via immunoSEQ multiplex PCR, lists solely in-frame clones and lacks some. This table holds about 270,000 clones, roughly 86% found once. The specimen sequenced was peripheral blood. These receptors came from an older woman who had recovered from COVID-19.

The rearrangement links TRBV4-3 to TRBJ2-3, with D uncertain. The CDR3 sequence is 18 residues long. V was cut by 0 bases and J by 0 bases, with 16 bases left in between. In germline, CDR1 is LGHNA, CDR2 YSLEER. CDR3: CASSQERHGTTSTDTQYF. The CDR3 DNA sequence: TGCGCCAGCAGCCAAGAAAGGCACGGAACTACTAGCACAGATACGCAGTATTTT.

The gene calls are TRBV6-5 and TRBJ1-5, with 7 bases matching TRBD1. The CDR3 spans 15 residues. J gave up 5 bases and V 2 bases, and 6 bases lay outside the gene matches. Germline V CDR1 and CDR2: MNHEY, SVGAGI. The CDR3, as DNA: TGTGCCAGCAGTTACGACAGGGATCAAGATCAGCCCCAGCATTTT. The encoded protein is CASSYDRDQDQPQHF.

V gene TRBV28 combines with J gene TRBJ1-4; D is perhaps TRBD1 (5 bases). The germline V gene encodes CDR1 MDHEN and CDR2 SYDVKM. This CDR3 contains 14 residues. V was shortened by 5 bases and J by 3 bases, with 10 bases between the two germline ends. Written as DNA, the CDR3 is TGTGCCAGCAGTAACAGGTGGCCTAATGAAAAACTGTTTTTT. Protein product: CASSNRWPNEKLFF.

The rearrangement uses TRBV7-6 and TRBJ2-1, with 8 bases fitting TRBD1. Germline-derived CDR1 and CDR2 are SGHVS and FNYEAQ. V trimming: 5 bases; J trimming: 7 bases; junction bases outside the gene matches: 10. The CDR3 consists of 15 residues. The CDR3 loop is CASSDTGTGKNEQFF. The CDR3 region has the DNA TGTGCCAGCAGCGACACCGGGACAGGCAAAAATGAGCAGTTCTTC.

There are a few counts of this clone. The CDR3 region has the DNA TGTGCCAGCAGTACCCCCGGGACAGGGTCGTATGAGCAGTTCTTC. It codes for CASSTPGTGSYEQFF. This chain links TRBV28 with TRBJ2-1, with 9 nucleotides matching TRBD1. Looked up from germline, CDR1 is MDHEN and CDR2 is SYDVKM. The CDR3 sequence is 15 residues long. V was pared by 5 bases and J by 8 bases, with 10 bases of the junction left unmatched.

The V gene is TRBV5-8, the J gene TRBJ2-1; D might be TRBD1 (6 bases). Germline CDR1 SGHTS, CDR2 YDEGEE. The CDR3 is made up of 14 amino acids. Trimming pared 0 bases from V and 8 bases from J, leaving 12 bases between. CDR3 nucleotides: TGTGCCAGCAGCTTGGGGGGGCCTTGGGATGAGCAGTTCTTC. This encodes CASSLGGPWDEQFF. Together with reference TRBV5-8 and TRBJ2-1, the CDR3 gives the full variable domain: EAGVTQSPTHLIKTRGQQATLRCSPISGHTSVYWYQQALGLGLQFLLWYDEGEERNRGNFPPRFSGRQFPNYSSELNVNALELEDSALYLCASSLGGPWDEQFFGPGTRLTVL.

The sample holds one count of this clone. The chain uses TRBV6-5 and TRBJ2-2; the D is unclear. From germline, CDR1 is MNHEY and CDR2 SVGAGI. The CDR3 totals 15 residues. Trimming stripped 2 bases from V and 1 base from J, with 8 bases between. CDR3 region: CASSYAHLNTGELFF. DNA of the CDR3: TGTGCCAGCAGTTACGCCCACTTGAACACCGGGGAGCTGTTTTTT.

The chain carries TRBV6-2 or TRBV6-3 and TRBJ1-5; D remains ambiguous. The germline V gene encodes CDR1 MNHEY and CDR2 SVGEGT. With 2 bases removed from V and 4 bases from J, the gap between germline ends came to 3 bases. The CDR3 runs 12 residues. The CDR3 nucleotides are TGTGCCAGCAGTTACACAAATCAGCCCCAGCATTTT. Protein: CASSYTNQPQHF.

The chain links TRBV14 to TRBJ2-7; 8 bases align to TRBD1. Trimming took 4 bases from V and 4 from J; bases not matched to a gene: 12. This CDR3 region has 16 residues. CDR1 and CDR2 from the germline V gene are SGHDN and FVKESK. The CDR3 sequence: CASSPTWTGLEYEQYF. The DNA of the CDR3 is TGTGCCAGCAGCCCAACGTGGACAGGGTTAGAGTACGAGCAGTACTTC.

The chain is built from TRBV2 and TRBJ2-7; a weak D match, TRBD2 (6 bases). The length of the CDR3 is 13 residues. The V and J ends lost 4 bases and 3 bases respectively, with 10 bases between them. From germline, CDR1 is SNHLY and CDR2 FYNNEI. CDR3 in DNA: TGTGCCAGCAGTGTTGGGGGGAGCTACGAGCAGTACTTC. Protein sequence: CASSVGGSYEQYF.

V is TRBV7-3 and J is TRBJ2-5, with D possibly matching TRBD2 (6 bases). The V and J ends lost 5 bases and 2 bases respectively, with 18 bases between them. The CDR3 extends over 16 amino acids. Germline CDR1 is SGHTA and CDR2 is FQGTGA. The CDR3 here is CASSPNPTRTQETQYF. The CDR3 DNA reads TGTGCCAGCAGCCCTAACCCGACTAGAACACAAGAGACCCAGTACTTC.

CDR3 loop: CASSLEGQRDTQYF. The CDR3 coding sequence is TGCGCCAGCAGCTTGGAAGGACAGCGAGATACGCAGTATTTT. V usage is TRBV5-1 and J usage is TRBJ2-3, with D possibly being TRBD1 (6 bases). Germline CDR1 is SGHRS and CDR2 is YFSETQ. V dropped 0 bases and J dropped 5 bases, with 10 bases sitting between them. The CDR3 length is 14 residues.

This clone was seen a handful of times. The genes are TRBV4-3 and TRBJ2-1; 7 bases are a match to TRBD2. The V segment lost 1 base and the J segment 2 bases; nucleotides outside the gene matches: 5. This CDR3 contains 16 residues. Germline CDR1 reads LGHNA; CDR2 reads YSLEER. This chain's CDR3 is CASSQGELAPYNEQFF. For the CDR3, the DNA is TGCGCCAGCAGCCAAGGTGAACTAGCGCCCTACAATGAGCAGTTCTTC.

This chain joins TRBV28 and TRBJ1-4, with D perhaps matching TRBD1 (6 bases). Germline values: CDR1 MDHEN, CDR2 SYDVKM. This CDR3 region has 14 residues. The V gene lost 3 bases and the J gene lost 7 bases, with 12 bases spanning the gap. CDR3 sequence reads: CASSFRGAGEKLFF. The CDR3 nucleotides are TGTGCCAGCAGTTTCCGGGGGGCTGGTGAAAAACTGTTTTTT.

This clone was counted once. The V gene is TRBV11-2, the J gene TRBJ2-1, with 7 positions matching TRBD1. The J segment lost 9 bases and the V segment lost 1 base, leaving 9 bases of the junction unmatched. Germline loops: CDR1 SGHAT, CDR2 FQNNGV. There are 15 residues in the CDR3. In nucleotides, the CDR3 is TGTGCCAGCAGCTTAGGTAGGGGGCGCTGGAGTGAGCAGTTCTTC. Its protein product is CASSLGRGRWSEQFF.

In its sample, this clone was seen a few times. The chain combines TRBV9 with TRBJ2-2; D possibly corresponds to TRBD1 (6 bases). The CDR3 has 15 amino acids. Trimming pared 4 bases from V and 5 bases from J, leaving 15 bases between. Germline V gives CDR1 SGDLS, CDR2 YYNGEE. CDR3 bases: TGTGCCAGCAGCACACAGGGACGTGATACCGGGGAGCTGTTTTTT. It translates to CASSTQGRDTGELFF.

The genes are TRBV19 and TRBJ2-1; tentative D call: TRBD1 (6 bases). The germline V gene encodes CDR1 LNHDA and CDR2 SQIVND (reference sequence). CDR3 length equals 16 residues. V was pared by 3 bases and J by 6 bases, with 18 bases between. For the CDR3, the DNA is TGTGCCAGTAGTATGGACCCCCATAGGGGGTCCAATGAGCAGTTCTTC. Translated, it gives CASSMDPHRGSNEQFF.

V usage is TRBV4-2 and J usage is TRBJ1-5; D may be TRBD1 (5 bases). The CDR3 totals 15 residues. Germline CDR1 LGHNA, CDR2 YNFKEQ. V gave up 0 bases and J gave up 4 bases, with 10 bases separating them. The CDR3 DNA sequence: TGTGCCAGCAGCCAAGATTGGGGCAGTAATCAGCCCCAGCATTTT. It translates to CASSQDWGSNQPQHF.

The V call is TRBV3-1 (or the pseudogene TRBV3-2), the J call TRBJ2-2, with TRBD2 identical over 12 bases. The CDR3 sequence is 16 residues long. Trimming at V came to 2 bases and at J to 6 bases, leaving 4 bases not matched to a gene. Germline assignment: CDR1 LGHDT and CDR2 YNNKEL (reference sequence). The CDR3 coding sequence is TGTGCCAGCAGCCAAAGGACTAGCGGGGAAGCCGGGGAGCTGTTTTTT. It encodes CASSQRTSGEAGELFF.

The chain recombines TRBV6-5 with TRBJ2-7, with D uncertain. The CDR3 covers 15 residues. V lost 0 bases and J lost 3, with 12 bases in between. Per the germline V gene, CDR1 is MNHEY and CDR2 is SVGAGI. This chain's CDR3 is CASSYSQAYDYEQYF. CDR3 coding DNA: TGTGCCAGCAGTTACTCTCAAGCGTACGACTACGAGCAGTACTTC.